This TCR beta chain emerged from a study of T cells after yellow fever vaccination. As concerns this clonotype: Antigen specificity is unknown.

The CDR3 runs to 14 residues. The V gene's germline CDR1 is KGHSH and CDR2 LQKENI. V lost 3 bases to trimming and J lost 4 bases, with 7 bases between them. By 5'RACE template switching, TCR cDNA was produced, with a universal primer site and UMIs added in the process. MiXCR, applied by TCRdb to the 5' RACE reads, yields one record per CDR3 protein. Among under 400,000 distinct CDR3 sequences listed, approximately 13% were seen once. Study-wide results and caveats: Repertoires obtained by FACS sorting could include abundant clonotypes that entered as contaminants from the bulk population. Reappearance after the booster was observed for most primary-vaccination clones (about 95% CD4, over 70% CD8).

This receptor was taken from a man aged 18 to 29 who received the YFV17D yellow fever vaccine. The sample was CD4+ T cells sorted from PBMCs, taken 15 days after the yellow fever booster vaccination. The V call is TRBV18, the J call TRBJ2-6; no reliable D call. CDR3 residues: CASSPSQGANVLTF. As DNA, the CDR3 is TGTGCCAGCTCACCTTCACAAGGGGCCAACGTCCTGACTTTC.